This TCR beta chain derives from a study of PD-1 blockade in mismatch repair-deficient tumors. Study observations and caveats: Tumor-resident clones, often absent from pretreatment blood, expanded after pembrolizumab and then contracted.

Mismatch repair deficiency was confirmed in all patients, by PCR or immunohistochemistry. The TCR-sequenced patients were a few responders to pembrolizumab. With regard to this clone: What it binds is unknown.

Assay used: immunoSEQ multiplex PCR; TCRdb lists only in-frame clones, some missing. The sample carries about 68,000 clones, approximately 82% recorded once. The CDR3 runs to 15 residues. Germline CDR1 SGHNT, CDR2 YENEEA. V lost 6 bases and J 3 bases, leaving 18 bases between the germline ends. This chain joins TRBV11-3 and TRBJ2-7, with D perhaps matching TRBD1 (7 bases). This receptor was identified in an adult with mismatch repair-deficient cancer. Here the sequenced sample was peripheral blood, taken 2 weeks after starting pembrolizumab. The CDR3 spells CASSVGQGGYYEQYF. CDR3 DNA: TGTGCCAGCAGTGTCGGGCAGGGGGGATACTACGAGCAGTACTTC.